Shown below are 28 T cell receptor beta chains from a single sample sequenced in a study of cytomegalovirus exposure and HLA in healthy donors (dated by TCRdb to 2016 to 2017). Preparation of the library involved the immunoSEQ multiplex PCR assay. For the multiplex PCR, a mixture combining 60 forward primers for TCR Vbeta segments and 13 reverse primers for TCR Jbeta segments was used. TCRdb provides this immuneACCESS table in a form limited to in-frame rearrangements. Some clones are lacking; in checked studies, under half of them reflect an unresolved V gene, and why the rest are absent is not known. The sample yields about 140,000 clones; roughly 70% were counted once. The top ten hold around 7% of the sample. Material: PBMCs. The receptor set was obtained from a man younger than 40 in good health and CMV-seronegative.

The V and J genes are TRBV5-1 and TRBJ1-1, with D unresolved. Germline CDR1 SGHRS, CDR2 YFSETQ. The V and J ends lost 1 base and 3 bases respectively, with 13 bases between them. The CDR3 consists of 15 residues. The chain's CDR3 is CASSLQIPGDTEAFF. The DNA for the CDR3 is TGCGCCAGCAGCTTGCAGATCCCCGGAGACACTGAAGCTTTCTTT.

The chain is built from TRBV2 and TRBJ1-4; no clear D gene. The CDR3 extends over 14 amino acids. Trimming removed 3 bases at V and 5 bases at J, with 10 bases between. The germline V gene encodes CDR1 SNHLY and CDR2 FYNNEI. Here the CDR3 reads CASSDTGENEKLFF. The CDR3, as DNA: TGTGCCAGCAGTGATACGGGAGAAAATGAAAAACTGTTTTTT.

This chain uses TRBV28 with TRBJ1-5; 7 bases are a match to TRBD1. J gave up 3 bases and V 2 bases, and 4 bases lay outside the gene matches. The CDR3 has 15 amino acids. Germline values: CDR1 MDHEN, CDR2 SYDVKM. The CDR3 reads CASSLDRVDNQPQHF. In nucleotides, the CDR3 is TGTGCCAGCAGTTTAGACAGGGTCGACAATCAGCCCCAGCATTTT.

The sample holds a few counts of this clone. The V call is TRBV4-2, the J call TRBJ1-2; TRBD1 matches 11 bases. Germline-derived CDR1 and CDR2 are LGHNA and YNFKEQ. The CDR3 loop spans 15 amino acids. J was trimmed by 5 bases and V by 5 bases; bases with no gene match: 7. CDR3 bases: TGTGCCAGCAGCGCCCACCGGGACAGGGGGTATGGCTACACCTTC. Residues: CASSAHRDRGYGYTF.

The chain couples TRBV6-1 to TRBJ2-7; 7 positions agree with TRBD1. The V gene's germline CDR1 is MNHNS and CDR2 SASEGT. The CDR3 spans 14 residues. V lost 5 bases, J lost 3 bases, and 7 bases stayed unmatched. The CDR3 here is CASSRQGEGYEQYF. The CDR3, as DNA: TGTGCCAGCAGTCGACAGGGTGAGGGCTACGAGCAGTACTTC.

J is TRBJ2-2 and V is TRBV18; no reliable D call. Germline values: CDR1 KGHSH, CDR2 LQKENI. The CDR3 is 13 amino acids. Trimming stripped 4 bases from V and 4 bases from J, with 7 bases between. The CDR3 region has the DNA TGTGCCAGCTCACTCGATAGCACCGGGGAGCTGTTTTTT. It is translated as CASSLDSTGELFF.

This rearrangement joins TRBV5-5 to TRBJ1-4, with 10 positions matching TRBD1. CDR1 and CDR2 from the germline V gene are SGHKS and YYEKEE (reference sequence). The CDR3 is 16 residues long. V was pared by 2 bases and J by 7 bases, with 8 bases of the junction left unmatched. The CDR3 reads CASSFETGGAGEKLFF. CDR3 in DNA: TGTGCCAGCAGCTTTGAGACAGGGGGCGCAGGTGAAAAACTGTTTTTT.

This rearrangement joins TRBV6-1 to TRBJ2-7; 9 nucleotides line up with TRBD2. The J segment lost 5 bases and the V segment lost 4 bases, leaving 6 bases of the junction unmatched. The CDR3 runs 14 residues. The germline V gene has CDR1 MNHNS and CDR2 SASEGT. Here the CDR3 DNA reads TGTGCCAGCAGTGGGGCTAGCGGGGTCGACGAGCAGTACTTC. This encodes CASSGASGVDEQYF.

This clone has a handful of counts. The chain has TRBV27 and TRBJ2-1, with TRBD2 identical over 7 bases. This CDR3 has 14 amino acids. Germline lookup yields CDR1 MNHEY and CDR2 SMNVEV (reference sequence). The trim removed 6 bases at V and 7 bases at J, leaving 9 bases unmatched. DNA for the CDR3: TGTGCCAGCAGCCAAACCGGGACTACGAATGAGCAGTTCTTC. This sequence encodes CASSQTGTTNEQFF.

The V and J genes are TRBV30 and TRBJ1-1; 8 positions match TRBD1. The CDR3 is made up of 11 amino acids. The V segment lost 4 bases and the J segment 8 bases; nucleotides outside the gene matches: 3. Germline CDR1 GTSNPN, CDR2 SVGIG (reference sequence). The CDR3 sequence is CAWTGDREAFF. CDR3 DNA: TGTGCCTGGACCGGGGACAGGGAAGCTTTCTTT.

This sequence joins TRBV19 and TRBJ2-1; no firm D call. The CDR3 sequence is 17 residues long. The V and J ends lost 1 base and 0 bases respectively, with 13 bases between them. Germline V gene data show CDR1 as LNHDA and CDR2 as SQIVND (reference sequence). The CDR3 DNA follows: TGTGCCAGTAGTATAGCCCACGGGTGGCCCTCCTACAATGAGCAGTTCTTC. Protein: CASSIAHGWPSYNEQFF.

This clone occurred once. V is TRBV10-3 and J is TRBJ2-7, with 7 bases matching TRBD1. This CDR3 comprises 13 residues. CDR1 is ENHRY and CDR2 is SYGVKD in the germline V gene. Trimming at V came to 4 bases and at J to 5 bases, leaving 5 bases not matched to a gene. Written as DNA, the CDR3 is TGTGCCATCAGTGGTCAGGGGGTGGACGAGCAGTACTTC. Translated, it gives CAISGQGVDEQYF.

The chain is built from TRBV27 and TRBJ1-2; D is perhaps TRBD1 (6 bases). V was trimmed by 6 bases and J by 4 bases, leaving 18 bases between them. Germline V lookup: CDR1 MNHEY, CDR2 SMNVEV (reference sequence). This CDR3 is 15 amino acids long. CDR3 sequence reads: CASSRGQASVYGYTF. The DNA for the CDR3 is TGTGCCAGCAGCCGGGGACAAGCCTCAGTCTATGGCTACACCTTC.

The genes are TRBV25-1 and TRBJ1-1; 7 bases map to TRBD1. The CDR3 extends over 15 amino acids. Germline CDR1 MGHDK, CDR2 SYGVNS. The V and J ends lost 1 base and 0 bases, in that order; junction bases with no gene match: 2. The CDR3 reads CASSEFGQVNTEAFF. The CDR3 DNA sequence: TGTGCCAGCAGTGAATTCGGACAGGTGAACACTGAAGCTTTCTTT. Filled out from reference TRBV25-1 and TRBJ1-1, the complete variable domain reads EADIYQTPRYLVIGTGKKITLECSQTMGHDKMYWYQQDPGMELHLIHYSYGVNSTEKGDLSSESTVSRIRTEHFPLTLESARPSHTSQYLCASSEFGQVNTEAFFGQGTRLTVV.

The chain is built from TRBV4-2 and TRBJ2-5; possibly TRBD2 for D (6 bases). Between the trimmed V and J ends, which lost 1 base and 4 bases, there was a span of 16 bases. Germline assignment: CDR1 LGHNA and CDR2 YNFKEQ. CDR3 length: 16 amino acids. The CDR3 coding sequence is TGTGCCAGCAGCCAAGGGGGCGCTAGCGTGGGAGAGACCCAGTACTTC. It codes for CASSQGGASVGETQYF.

The J gene is TRBJ1-1, the V gene TRBV11-3; the match to TRBD1 covers 8 bases. V trimming: 5 bases; J trimming: 0 bases; junction bases outside the gene matches: 5. The CDR3 is 15 amino acids. Germline CDR1 reads SGHNT; CDR2 reads YENEEA. In DNA, the CDR3 is TGTGCCAGCAGCGCAGGACAGGGCCTGAACACTGAAGCTTTCTTT. Translating it yields CASSAGQGLNTEAFF.

The rearrangement links TRBV18 to TRBJ2-1; TRBD1 is a possible D gene (6 bases). Germline V gene lookup returns CDR1 KGHSH and CDR2 LQKENI. The CDR3 extends over 17 amino acids. V gave up 5 bases and J gave up 4 bases, with 21 bases separating them. The CDR3 DNA reads as TGTGCCAGCTCAGACAGGATAGCGTCATGGGGGTACAATGAGCAGTTCTTC. Protein product: CASSDRIASWGYNEQFF.

A few counts support this clone. The chain joins TRBV29-1 to TRBJ2-3; 12 bases are shared with TRBD2. The CDR3 spans 15 residues. Unmatched junction bases numbered 8, after V lost 5 bases and J lost 5 bases. CDR1 and CDR2 from the germline V gene are SQVTM and ANQGSEA. CDR3 sequence reads: CSVLTSGGLRDTQYF. CDR3 DNA sequence: TGCAGCGTTCTGACTAGCGGGGGATTACGAGATACGCAGTATTTT.

This chain connects TRBV9 to TRBJ2-7; 10 nucleotides line up with TRBD1. The CDR3 contains 18 residues. V was pared by 3 bases and J by 7 bases, with 19 bases of the junction left unmatched. In germline, CDR1 is SGDLS, CDR2 YYNGEE. CDR3 protein: CASSASGTGDHPRGEQYF. CDR3 nucleotide sequence: TGTGCCAGCAGCGCTTCCGGGACAGGGGACCATCCTCGCGGGGAGCAGTACTTC.

The gene calls are TRBV4-1 and TRBJ2-1; 9 positions match TRBD1. There are 18 residues in the CDR3. Germline CDR1 is MGHRA and CDR2 is YSYEKL. J gave up 2 bases and V 5 bases, and 13 bases lay outside the gene matches. The CDR3 reads CASSVDPGTGLTYNEQFF. CDR3 nucleotides: TGCGCCAGCAGCGTTGACCCCGGGACAGGGTTAACCTACAATGAGCAGTTCTTC.

The chain has TRBV12-5 and TRBJ1-2; possibly TRBD1 for D (5 bases). CDR3 length: 15 amino acids. CDR1 is LGHNT, CDR2 FRNRAP, per germline. V lost 4 bases to trimming and J lost 4 bases, with 16 bases between them. The DNA of the CDR3 is TGTGCTAGTGGTTCGACCACAGGATCCTCCTATGGCTACACCTTC. Its protein product is CASGSTTGSSYGYTF.

The genes are TRBV2 and TRBJ2-4, with a weak D call TRBD2 (8 bases). Germline V gene sequence: CDR1 SNHLY, CDR2 FYNNEI. Trimming cost V 3 bases and J 12 bases, with 15 bases left between them. The CDR3 runs to 13 residues. The chain's CDR3 is CASSDEAGDSQYF. CDR3 in DNA: TGTGCCAGCAGTGATGAAGCGGGGGACAGTCAGTACTTC.

The chain links TRBV7-9 to TRBJ2-7; 11 nucleotides match TRBD1. V lost 5 bases and J lost 7; bases outside the gene matches: 4. Germline CDR1 reads SEHNR; CDR2 reads FQNEAQ (reference sequence). The CDR3 is 13 residues long. This chain's CDR3 is CASSPGTGGEQYF. The CDR3 nucleotides are TGTGCCAGCAGCCCAGGGACAGGGGGAGAGCAGTACTTC.

This chain joins TRBV6-5 and TRBJ1-5, with D tentatively TRBD1 (5 bases). CDR1 is MNHEY and CDR2 is SVGAGI in the germline V gene. V dropped 8 bases and J dropped 4 bases, with 15 bases sitting between them. The CDR3 has 14 residues. CDR3 nucleotide sequence: TGTGCCAGCCGTAAAGGGGCGAGTAATCAGCCCCAGCATTTT. It yields the protein CASRKGASNQPQHF.

This chain joins TRBV9 and TRBJ1-1; D uncertain. The CDR3 has 16 residues. Trimming took off 0 bases at V and 3 bases at J, with 15 bases between the two ends. Germline CDR1 and CDR2: SGDLS and YYNGEE. The chain's CDR3 is CASSVGDTGWDTEAFF. DNA of the CDR3: TGTGCCAGCAGCGTAGGAGACACGGGATGGGACACTGAAGCTTTCTTT. Complete variable domain (other parts from reference TRBV9 and TRBJ1-1): DSGVTQTPKHLITATGQRVTLRCSPRSGDLSVYWYQQSLDQGLQFLIQYYNGEERAKGNILERFSAQQFPDLHSELNLSSLELGDSALYFCASSVGDTGWDTEAFFGQGTRLTVV.

This clone was counted once. The chain combines TRBV6-5 with TRBJ2-5; TRBD1 is a possible D gene (6 bases). The DNA end favors TRBJ2-7, so the J call may be wrong. This CDR3 has 15 amino acids. Germline CDR1 reads MNHEY; CDR2 reads SVGAGI. The CDR3, as DNA: TGTGCCAGCAGTTACAAGGGCACAGGGAACTACGAGCAGTACTTC. This encodes CASSYKGTGNYEQYF.

With respect to this clone: Sequence at one end of the junction differs from germline and may be a read error. The CDR3 region has the DNA TGTGCTAGCAGTTCGGGCCGGGGTGAGCAGTTCTTC. Its protein product is CASSSGRGEQFF. The gene calls are TRBV7-7 and TRBJ2-1; D might be TRBD2 (5 bases). Germline CDR1 reads SSHAT; CDR2 reads FNYEAQ (reference sequence). The length of the CDR3 is 12 residues.

This chain connects TRBV4-1 to TRBJ2-7; 11 bases fit TRBD1. This CDR3 contains 15 residues. The V gene's germline CDR1 is MGHRA and CDR2 YSYEKL. V dropped 0 bases and J dropped 9; count of bases not matched to a gene: 7. The CDR3 loop reads CASSQERTGGRGQYF. For the CDR3, the DNA is TGCGCCAGCAGCCAAGAAAGGACAGGGGGCCGGGGGCAGTACTTC.